This TCR beta chain originates from a study of cytomegalovirus exposure and HLA in healthy donors. Primers: 60 Vbeta forward and 13 Jbeta reverse. Data came from immunoSEQ multiplex PCR; TCRdb stores just in-frame clones and leaves some out. The sample consists of approximately 86,000 clones, approximately 83% of them appearing once. Germline values: CDR1 SGHRS, CDR2 YFSETQ. Trimming took off 0 bases at V and 0 bases at J, with 15 bases between the two ends. The CDR3 consists of 17 residues. The material sequenced was PBMCs. J is TRBJ1-1 and V is TRBV5-1, with D tentatively TRBD1 (6 bases). This receptor was obtained from a middle-aged man in good health and CMV-seronegative. The CDR3 DNA is TGCGCCAGCAGCTTGGCTCAGGGGCGACCAATGAACACTGAAGCTTTCTTT. Amino acid sequence: CASSLAQGRPMNTEAFF.